The 13 T cell receptor beta chains below come from one sample, sequenced in a study of T cell changes during pregnancy in multiple sclerosis. Measured with immunoSEQ multiplex PCR; TCRdb has only the in-frame clones, and not every one. The sample records around 50,000 clones, around 93% being singletons. Sequencing used CD8+ T cells from peripheral blood mononuclear cells, obtained in the second trimester of pregnancy. These receptors all stem from a female donor with multiple sclerosis, enrolled in a pregnancy study.

Only a few counts were recorded for this clone. The chain carries TRBV7-8 and TRBJ2-7; 8 bases line up with TRBD1. Germline V gene lookup returns CDR1 SGHVS and CDR2 FQNEAQ. V dropped 1 base and J dropped 3; count of bases not matched to a gene: 5. The CDR3 extends over 15 amino acids. CDR3 in amino acids: CASSLVRTGSYEQYF. As DNA, the CDR3 is TGTGCCAGCAGCTTAGTACGGACAGGGAGCTACGAGCAGTACTTC.

J is TRBJ2-7 and V is TRBV2; 8 bases are a match to TRBD2. The CDR3 covers 13 residues. The trim removed 8 bases at V and 3 bases at J, leaving 6 bases unmatched. CDR1 SNHLY and CDR2 FYNNEI come from the germline V gene. The DNA for the CDR3 is TGTGCCAGCTGGGGACTAGAAGTCTACGAGCAGTACTTC. Protein product: CASWGLEVYEQYF.

V and J are TRBV4-2 and TRBJ1-1; D possibly corresponds to TRBD1 (5 bases). The CDR3 extends over 15 amino acids. CDR1 LGHNA and CDR2 YNFKEQ come from the germline V gene. Trimming removed 4 bases from V and 0 bases from J, with 12 bases in between. CDR3 in DNA: TGTGCCAGCAGCCCCGACGACAGAGTGAACACTGAAGCTTTCTTT. Translation: CASSPDDRVNTEAFF.

The CDR3 loop reads CASSPGLAGSYEQYF. The CDR3 DNA follows: TGTGCCAGCAGCCCCGGACTAGCGGGTTCCTACGAGCAGTACTTC. The gene calls are TRBV7-2 and TRBJ2-7; 11 bases line up with TRBD2. The CDR3 contains 15 residues. With V trimmed by 5 bases and J by 1 base, 4 bases remained unmatched. In germline, CDR1 is SGHTA, CDR2 FQGNSA.

The chain employs TRBV27 and TRBJ2-1; tentative D call: TRBD2 (5 bases). CDR3 length: 14 residues. The germline V and J ends were trimmed by 7 bases and 7 bases, with 17 bases remaining between them. The germline V gene encodes CDR1 MNHEY and CDR2 SMNVEV (reference sequence). The CDR3 loop reads CASTSWRFVNEQFF. The CDR3 region has the DNA TGTGCCAGCACCTCGTGGAGGTTCGTTAATGAGCAGTTCTTC.

In this sample, this clone turned up once. The V call is TRBV19, the J call TRBJ1-1; D is ambiguous. Germline assignment: CDR1 LNHDA and CDR2 SQIVND (reference sequence). The CDR3 spans 13 residues. V dropped 3 bases and J dropped 3 bases, with 8 bases sitting between them. CDR3 sequence reads: CASSISPDTEAFF. The CDR3 bases are TGTGCCAGTAGTATCTCCCCGGACACTGAAGCTTTCTTT.

The chain has TRBV4-3 and TRBJ2-3; 12 nucleotides match TRBD2. J gave up 4 bases and V 4 bases, and 3 bases lay outside the gene matches. Looked up from germline, CDR1 is LGHNA and CDR2 is YSLEER. The CDR3 loop spans 15 amino acids. DNA of the CDR3: TGCGCCAGCAGCCCTAGCGGGGGGGCCCCAGATACGCAGTATTTT. This encodes CASSPSGGAPDTQYF.

V is TRBV27 and J is TRBJ1-4; 9 positions agree with TRBD1. CDR3 length: 14 amino acids. Germline V gene sequence: CDR1 MNHEY, CDR2 SMNVEV (reference sequence). V was clipped by 6 bases and J by 6 bases; unmatched bases: 5. The CDR3 nucleotides are TGTGCCAGCAGCCCTGACAGGGGGTATGAAAAACTGTTTTTT. Translating gives CASSPDRGYEKLFF.

The rearrangement joins TRBV4-3 to TRBJ2-7; D might be TRBD1 (6 bases). Germline CDR1 reads LGHNA; CDR2 reads YSLEER. V gave up 1 base and J gave up 0 bases, with 10 bases separating them. This CDR3 has 15 residues. The CDR3 reads CASSQGLGHSYEQYF. DNA for the CDR3: TGCGCCAGCAGCCAAGGGCTGGGACACTCCTACGAGCAGTACTTC.

This clone occurred a few times. V is TRBV29-1 and J is TRBJ1-2; 7 bases fit TRBD1. The CDR3 consists of 14 residues. Losses at the gene ends were 3 bases for V and 4 bases for J; bases not matched to a gene: 8. Per the germline V gene, CDR1 is SQVTM and CDR2 is ANQGSEA. The CDR3 coding sequence is TGCAGCGTTGAGTCCCCGGGGACAGCCTATGGCTACACCTTC. Protein sequence: CSVESPGTAYGYTF.

The V gene is TRBV6-5, the J gene TRBJ1-2, with D possibly matching TRBD1 (6 bases). This CDR3 comprises 15 residues. The V and J ends lost 0 bases and 2 bases respectively, with 10 bases between them. CDR1 is MNHEY, CDR2 SVGAGI, per germline. The chain's CDR3 is CASSYSRTANYGYTF. The CDR3 DNA reads TGTGCCAGCAGTTACTCCAGGACAGCGAACTATGGCTACACCTTC.

This sequence joins TRBV5-4 and TRBJ1-1; 8 bases agree with TRBD1. Germline V gene data show CDR1 as SGHNT and CDR2 as YYREEE (reference sequence). V dropped 0 bases and J dropped 2; count of bases not matched to a gene: 9. CDR3 length equals 17 residues. The CDR3 protein is CASSLAGQGGLNTEAFF. Here the CDR3 DNA reads TGTGCCAGCAGCTTGGCCGGACAGGGCGGCTTAAACACTGAAGCTTTCTTT.

The chain uses TRBV27 and TRBJ1-4; TRBD1 matches at 8 bases. Germline CDR1 MNHEY, CDR2 SMNVEV (reference sequence). Trimming removed 5 bases from V and 10 bases from J; junction bases left unmatched: 15. The CDR3 length is 16 residues. The CDR3 sequence is CASSPQGTGHRGKLFF. DNA of the CDR3: TGTGCCAGCAGTCCGCAGGGGACAGGTCATCGGGGAAAACTGTTTTTT.